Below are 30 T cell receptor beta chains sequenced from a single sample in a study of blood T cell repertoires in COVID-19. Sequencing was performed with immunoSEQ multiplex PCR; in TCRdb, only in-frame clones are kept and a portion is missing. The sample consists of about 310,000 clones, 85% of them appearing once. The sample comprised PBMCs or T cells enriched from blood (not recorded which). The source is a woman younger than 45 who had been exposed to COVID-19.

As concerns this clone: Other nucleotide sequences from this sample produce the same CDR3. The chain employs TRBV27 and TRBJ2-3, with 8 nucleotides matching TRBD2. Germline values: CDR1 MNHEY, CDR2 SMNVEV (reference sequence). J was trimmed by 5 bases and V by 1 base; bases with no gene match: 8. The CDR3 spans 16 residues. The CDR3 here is CASSLYAGGPGDTQYF. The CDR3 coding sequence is TGTGCCAGCAGTTTATACGCGGGAGGACCGGGAGATACGCAGTATTTT.

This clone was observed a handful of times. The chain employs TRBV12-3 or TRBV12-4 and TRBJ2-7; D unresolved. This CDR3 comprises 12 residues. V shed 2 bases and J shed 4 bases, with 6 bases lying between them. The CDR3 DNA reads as TGTGCCAGCAGTTTATACCGGTACGAGCAGTACTTC. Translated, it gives CASSLYRYEQYF.

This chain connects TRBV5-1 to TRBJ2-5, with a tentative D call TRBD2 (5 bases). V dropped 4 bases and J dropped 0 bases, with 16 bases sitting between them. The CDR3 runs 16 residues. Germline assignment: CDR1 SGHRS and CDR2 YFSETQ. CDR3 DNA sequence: TGCGCCAGCAGCGCCGGACTTACTGGAGACCAAGAGACCCAGTACTTC. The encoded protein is CASSAGLTGDQETQYF.

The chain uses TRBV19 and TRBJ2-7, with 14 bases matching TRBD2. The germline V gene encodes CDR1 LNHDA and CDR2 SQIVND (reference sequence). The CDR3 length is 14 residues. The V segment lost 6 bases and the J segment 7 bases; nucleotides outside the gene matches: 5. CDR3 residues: CASSKGLAGAEQYF. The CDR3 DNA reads TGTGCCAGTAGCAAGGGACTAGCGGGGGCTGAGCAGTACTTC.

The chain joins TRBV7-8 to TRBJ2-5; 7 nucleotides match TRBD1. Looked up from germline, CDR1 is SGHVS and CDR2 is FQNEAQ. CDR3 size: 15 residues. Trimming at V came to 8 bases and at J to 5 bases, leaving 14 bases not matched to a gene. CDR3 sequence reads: CASALRGQLRETQYF. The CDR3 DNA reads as TGTGCCAGCGCCCTAAGGGGGCAGTTGAGGGAGACCCAGTACTTC.

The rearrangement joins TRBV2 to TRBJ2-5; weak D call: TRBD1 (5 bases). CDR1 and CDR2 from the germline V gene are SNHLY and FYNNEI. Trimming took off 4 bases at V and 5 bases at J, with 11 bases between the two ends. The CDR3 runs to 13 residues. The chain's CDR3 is CASSATARETQYF. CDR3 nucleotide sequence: TGTGCCAGCAGTGCGACAGCCAGGGAGACCCAGTACTTC.

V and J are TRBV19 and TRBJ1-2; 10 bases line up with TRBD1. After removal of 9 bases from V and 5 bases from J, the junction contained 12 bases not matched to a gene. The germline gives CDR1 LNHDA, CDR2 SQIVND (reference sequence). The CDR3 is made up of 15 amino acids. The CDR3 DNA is TGTGCCAGCCAAGATCCCGGGACAGGGGTTTATGGCTACACCTTC. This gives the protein CASQDPGTGVYGYTF. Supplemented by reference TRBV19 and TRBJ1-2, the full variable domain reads DGGITQSPKYLFRKEGQNVTLSCEQNLNHDAMYWYRQDPGQGLRLIYYSQIVNDFQKGDIAEGYSVSREKKESFPLTVTSAQKNPTAFYLCASQDPGTGVYGYTFGSGTRLTVV.

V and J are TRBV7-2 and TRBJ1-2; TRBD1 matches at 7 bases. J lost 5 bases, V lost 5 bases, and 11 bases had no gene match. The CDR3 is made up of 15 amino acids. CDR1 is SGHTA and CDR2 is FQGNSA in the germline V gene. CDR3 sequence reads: CASSLGTARAYGYTF. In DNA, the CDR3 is TGTGCCAGCAGCCTTGGGACAGCCCGAGCGTATGGCTACACCTTC.

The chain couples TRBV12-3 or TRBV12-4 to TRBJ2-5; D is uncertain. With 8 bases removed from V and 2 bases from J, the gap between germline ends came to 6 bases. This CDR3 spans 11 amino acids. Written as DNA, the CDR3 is TGTGCCAGCCGAACTCAAGAGACCCAGTACTTC. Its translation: CASRTQETQYF.

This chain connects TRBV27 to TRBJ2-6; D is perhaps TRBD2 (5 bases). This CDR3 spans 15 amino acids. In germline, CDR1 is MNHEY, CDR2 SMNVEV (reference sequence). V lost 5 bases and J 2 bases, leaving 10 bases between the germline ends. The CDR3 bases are TGTGCCAGCAGTGCCCTAGCCCCTGGGGCCAACGTCCTGACTTTC. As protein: CASSALAPGANVLTF.

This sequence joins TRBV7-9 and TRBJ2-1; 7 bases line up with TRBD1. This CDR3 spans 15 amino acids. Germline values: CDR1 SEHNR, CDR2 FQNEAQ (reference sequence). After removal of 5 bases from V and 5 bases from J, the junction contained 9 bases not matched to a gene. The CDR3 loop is CASSRTGVKNNEQFF. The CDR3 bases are TGTGCCAGCAGCCGAACAGGGGTTAAGAACAATGAGCAGTTCTTC.

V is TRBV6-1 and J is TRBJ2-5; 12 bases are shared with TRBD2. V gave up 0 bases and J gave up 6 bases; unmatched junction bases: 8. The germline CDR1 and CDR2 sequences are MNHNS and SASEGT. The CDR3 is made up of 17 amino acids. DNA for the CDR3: TGTGCCAGCAGTGAAGCTACTAGCGGGAGGCGAGGGAAGACCCAGTACTTC. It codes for CASSEATSGRRGKTQYF.

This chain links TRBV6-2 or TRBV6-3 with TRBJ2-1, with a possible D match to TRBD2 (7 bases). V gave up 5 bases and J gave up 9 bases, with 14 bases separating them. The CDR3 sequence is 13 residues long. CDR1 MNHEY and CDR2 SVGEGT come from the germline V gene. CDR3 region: CASSPVGGPEQFF. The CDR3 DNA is TGTGCCAGCAGTCCCGTCGGGGGGCCTGAGCAGTTCTTC.

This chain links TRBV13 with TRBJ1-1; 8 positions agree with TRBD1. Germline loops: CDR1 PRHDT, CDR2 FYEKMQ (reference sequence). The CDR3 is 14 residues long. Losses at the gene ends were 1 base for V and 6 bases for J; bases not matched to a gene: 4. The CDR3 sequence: CASSLETGGPEAFF. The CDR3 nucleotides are TGTGCCAGCAGCTTAGAAACAGGGGGACCTGAAGCTTTCTTT.

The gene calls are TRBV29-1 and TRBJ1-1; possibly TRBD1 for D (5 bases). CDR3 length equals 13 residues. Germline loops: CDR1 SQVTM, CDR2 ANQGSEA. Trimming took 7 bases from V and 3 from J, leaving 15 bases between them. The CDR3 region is CSAGWLGDTEAFF. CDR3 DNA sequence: TGCAGCGCCGGATGGTTAGGGGACACTGAAGCTTTCTTT.

For the CDR3, the DNA is TGCGCCAGCAGCCAACAGGGGTCCTATGGCTACACCTTC. Its protein is CASSQQGSYGYTF. This chain joins TRBV5-1 and TRBJ1-2, with 7 bases matching TRBD1. Germline V gene lookup returns CDR1 SGHRS and CDR2 YFSETQ. After removal of 4 bases from V and 4 bases from J, the junction contained 4 bases not matched to a gene. The CDR3 length is 13 residues.

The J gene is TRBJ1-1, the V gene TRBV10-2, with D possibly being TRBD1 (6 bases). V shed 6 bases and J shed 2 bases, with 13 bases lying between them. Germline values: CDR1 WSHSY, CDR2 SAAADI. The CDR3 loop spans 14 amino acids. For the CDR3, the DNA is TGCGCCAGCAGGTTGGGACACCTAAACACTGAAGCTTTCTTT. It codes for CASRLGHLNTEAFF.

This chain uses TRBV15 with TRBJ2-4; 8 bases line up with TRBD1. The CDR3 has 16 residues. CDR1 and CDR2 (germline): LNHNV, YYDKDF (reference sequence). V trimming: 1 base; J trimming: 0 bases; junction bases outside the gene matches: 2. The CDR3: CATSRGQGLAKNIQYF. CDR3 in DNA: TGTGCCACCAGCAGAGGACAGGGGTTAGCCAAAAACATTCAGTACTTC.

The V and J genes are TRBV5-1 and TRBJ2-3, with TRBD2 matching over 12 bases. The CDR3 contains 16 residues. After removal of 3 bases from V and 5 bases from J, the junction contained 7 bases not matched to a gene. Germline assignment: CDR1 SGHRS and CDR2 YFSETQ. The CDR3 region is CASSSQLAGGRDTQYF. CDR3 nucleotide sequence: TGCGCCAGCAGCTCCCAACTAGCGGGGGGACGAGATACGCAGTATTTT.

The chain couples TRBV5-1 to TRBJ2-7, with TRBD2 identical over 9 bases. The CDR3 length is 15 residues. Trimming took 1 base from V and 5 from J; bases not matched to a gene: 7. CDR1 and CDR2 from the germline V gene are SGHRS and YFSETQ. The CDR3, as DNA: TGCGCCAGCAGCTTGAGGCCTAGCGGGGAAGACGAGCAGTACTTC. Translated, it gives CASSLRPSGEDEQYF.

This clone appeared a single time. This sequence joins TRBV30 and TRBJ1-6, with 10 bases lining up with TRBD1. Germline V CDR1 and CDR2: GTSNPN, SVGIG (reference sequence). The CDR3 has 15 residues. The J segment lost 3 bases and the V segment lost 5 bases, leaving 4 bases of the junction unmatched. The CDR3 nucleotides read TGTGCCTGGCGACAGGGGGCGAACTATAATTCACCCCTCCACTTT. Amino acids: CAWRQGANYNSPLHF.

DNA for the CDR3: TGTGCCAGCAGCTCTCCGCGACAGGGGACGAACACCGGGGAGCTGTTTTTT. Protein product: CASSSPRQGTNTGELFF. The V and J genes are TRBV7-9 and TRBJ2-2; 8 nucleotides match TRBD1. Trimming at V came to 4 bases and at J to 0 bases, leaving 7 bases not matched to a gene. The CDR3 is 17 residues long. Germline CDR1 is SEHNR and CDR2 is FQNEAQ (reference sequence).

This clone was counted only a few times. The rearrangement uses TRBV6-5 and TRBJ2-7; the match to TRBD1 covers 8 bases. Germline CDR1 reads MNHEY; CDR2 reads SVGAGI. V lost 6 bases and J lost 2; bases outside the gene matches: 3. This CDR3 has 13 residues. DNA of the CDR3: TGTGCCAGCAGCCAGGGGGCGGCCTACGAGCAGTACTTC. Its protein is CASSQGAAYEQYF.

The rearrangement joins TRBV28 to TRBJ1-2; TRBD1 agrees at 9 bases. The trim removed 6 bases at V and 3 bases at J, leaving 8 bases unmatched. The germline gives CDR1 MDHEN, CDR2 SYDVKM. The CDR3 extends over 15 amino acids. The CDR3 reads CASSFTGGEYYGYTF. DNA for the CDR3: TGTGCCAGCAGCTTCACAGGGGGCGAATACTATGGCTACACCTTC.

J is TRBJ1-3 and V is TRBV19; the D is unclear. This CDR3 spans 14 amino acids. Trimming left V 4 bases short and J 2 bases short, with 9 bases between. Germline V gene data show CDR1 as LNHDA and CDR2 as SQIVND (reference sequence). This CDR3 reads CASSTSIAGNTIYF. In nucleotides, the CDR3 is TGTGCCAGTAGTACGAGTATAGCTGGAAACACCATATATTTT.

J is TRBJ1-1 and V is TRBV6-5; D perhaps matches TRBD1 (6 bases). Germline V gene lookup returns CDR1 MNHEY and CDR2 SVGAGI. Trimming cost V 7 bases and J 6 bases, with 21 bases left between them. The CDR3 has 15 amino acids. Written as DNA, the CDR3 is TGTGCCAGCAAATGGGGGGGCGGAGGTGTGTCTGAAGCTTTCTTT. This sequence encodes CASKWGGGGVSEAFF.

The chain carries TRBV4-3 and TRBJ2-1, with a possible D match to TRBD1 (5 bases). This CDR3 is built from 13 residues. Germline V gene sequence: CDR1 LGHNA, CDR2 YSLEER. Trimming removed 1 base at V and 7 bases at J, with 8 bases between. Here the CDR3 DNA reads TGCGCCAGCAGCCAAGTAGGGGCAAATGAGCAGTTCTTC. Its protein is CASSQVGANEQFF.

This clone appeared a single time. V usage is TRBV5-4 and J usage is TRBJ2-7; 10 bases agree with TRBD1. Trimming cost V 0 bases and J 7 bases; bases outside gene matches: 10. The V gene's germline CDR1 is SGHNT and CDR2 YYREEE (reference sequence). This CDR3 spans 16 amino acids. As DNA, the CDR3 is TGTGCCAGCAGCTTGGGGAACCCGGGACAGGGGACAGAGCAGTACTTC. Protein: CASSLGNPGQGTEQYF.

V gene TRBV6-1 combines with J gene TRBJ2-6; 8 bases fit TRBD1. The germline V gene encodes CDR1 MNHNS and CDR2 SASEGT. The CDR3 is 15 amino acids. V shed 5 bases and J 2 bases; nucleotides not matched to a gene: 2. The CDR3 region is CASSSDRAGANVLTF. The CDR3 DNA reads TGTGCCAGCAGTTCGGACAGGGCTGGGGCCAACGTCCTGACTTTC.

CDR3 loop: CASSEIEGGRNSPLHF. The CDR3 DNA follows: TGTGCCAGCAGTGAAATTGAGGGGGGGCGTAATTCACCCCTCCACTTT. The chain joins TRBV6-1 to TRBJ1-6; perhaps TRBD1 as D (6 bases). The CDR3 sequence is 16 residues long. The V end was cut by 2 bases, the J end by 6 bases, with 14 bases between. Germline values: CDR1 MNHNS, CDR2 SASEGT.